Below, 3 T cell receptor beta chains from the same sample are listed, as sequenced in a study of CD8 T cells in ankylosing spondylitis. Each CDR3 protein is one row after TCRdb ran MiXCR on the 5' RACE reads. The profile shows 230,000 or so distinct CDR3 sequences, 18% of them singletons. The sample consisted of blood, either unsorted or a sorted T cell fraction (not recorded which). These TCRs come from a male donor with ankylosing spondylitis or in good health (not recorded which).

In this sample, this clonotype turned up many times. The chain combines TRBV27 with TRBJ1-4; 9 bases align to TRBD1. The CDR3 consists of 14 residues. V dropped 5 bases and J dropped 4; count of bases not matched to a gene: 2. Germline CDR1 reads MNHEY; CDR2 reads SMNVEV (reference sequence). CDR3 DNA sequence: TGTGCCAGCAGTCAGGGACAGGGTAATGAAAAACTGTTTTTT. As protein: CASSQGQGNEKLFF.

This clonotype was seen a handful of times. The CDR3 reads CASSSRGGEKLFF. The CDR3 DNA is TGTGCCAGCAGTAGCAGGGGAGGGGAAAAACTGTTTTTT. This chain uses TRBV6-1 with TRBJ1-4; possible D gene TRBD1, 6 bases. This CDR3 has 13 residues. The germline CDR1 and CDR2 sequences are MNHNS and SASEGT. V was cut by 5 bases and J by 8 bases, with 12 bases left in between.

This clonotype was recorded a few times. This rearrangement joins TRBV10-3 to TRBJ1-1, with 7 bases fitting TRBD1. This CDR3 has 15 amino acids. Germline CDR1 is ENHRY and CDR2 is SYGVKD. The V segment lost 0 bases and the J segment 4 bases; nucleotides outside the gene matches: 5. The CDR3 coding sequence is TGTGCCATCAGTGAGTCCGACAGGGCAATCACTGAAGCTTTCTTT. Protein sequence: CAISESDRAITEAFF.